What follows describes a single TCR beta chain. The antigen remains undetermined. The data were obtained in a study of monozygotic twins with inflammatory bowel disease. Study-wide findings and caveats: Since immunosuppressive treatments differed, patient repertoires may have gained added variability. Cells of different T cell subtypes could not be told apart.

CDR3 length: 12 amino acids. CDR1 and CDR2 from the germline V gene are LGHDT and YNNKEL (reference sequence). Blood, about 2.6 ml, was drawn per donor. The UMIs carried a 6-nucleotide sample barcode, and they were added by template switching. After re-calling the 5' RACE reads, TCRdb lists one entry per CDR3 protein, DNA absent. The listing contains about 160,000 distinct CDR3 sequences. Sequences were obtained from blood. V is TRBV3-1 and J is TRBJ2-7; TCRdb calls TRBD1, which cannot be checked without DNA. The TCR was taken from a human donor with ulcerative colitis or Crohn's disease, or a healthy co-twin of an affected twin (not recorded which). The CDR3 is CASGEQGYEQYF.